A few counts support the clone carrying this TCR beta chain. The antigen is not known. In germline, CDR1 is SGDLS, CDR2 YYNGEE. With V trimmed by 1 base and J by 4 bases, 8 bases remained unmatched. This CDR3 contains 16 residues. These data come from a study of OX40 agonist ivuxolimab in advanced cancers. Regarding the study as a whole: The antigen specificity of the peripheral T cells (those that were expanded) was not determined.

TCRdb's table, derived via immunoSEQ multiplex PCR, lists solely in-frame clones and lacks some. The table includes approximately 18,000 clones, approximately 80% detected once. Material: CD4+ or CD8+ T cells sorted from blood, obtained in a trial of the OX40 agonist ivuxolimab. V usage is TRBV9 and J usage is TRBJ2-7; 10 bases line up with TRBD2. This TCR came from an adult with an advanced solid tumor such as melanoma, head and neck, liver or kidney cancer. This chain's CDR3 is CASSVSGTSVYYEQYF. The DNA for the CDR3 is TGTGCCAGCAGCGTATCCGGGACTAGCGTCTATTACGAGCAGTACTTC. Drawing the rest from reference TRBV9 and TRBJ2-7, the complete variable domain is DSGVTQTPKHLITATGQRVTLRCSPRSGDLSVYWYQQSLDQGLQFLIQYYNGEERAKGNILERFSAQQFPDLHSELNLSSLELGDSALYFCASSVSGTSVYYEQYFGPGTRLTVT.